The rows below give T cell receptor beta chains drawn from one sample of a study of blood T cell repertoires in COVID-19. The protocol was immunoSEQ multiplex PCR, while the TCRdb copy is restricted to in-frame clones and leaves out a portion. The sample includes roughly 92,000 clones, around 87% of them seen just once. Sequenced input: peripheral blood. These TCRs come from a human donor with acute or convalescent COVID-19. The donor label of this sample is uncertain. CDR3s include the opening cysteine and the closing phenylalanine or tryptophan. Each record gives: clone size, D gene, J gene, V gene, CDR3 protein, CDR3 DNA. A D gene is named only where the DNA matches it firmly. Clone size is given for some rows only: seen once, a few or many times, or a class if the clone is expanded.

clone_size: once
d_call: NA
j_call: TRBJ2-3
v_call: TRBV5-1
cdr3_aa: CASSAEPGGTTDTQYF
cdr3_nt: TGCGCCAGCAGCGCCGAACCAGGGGGGACCACAGATACGCAGTATTTT

clone_size: NA
d_call: NA
j_call: TRBJ2-3
v_call: TRBV19
cdr3_aa: CASRQGSTDTQYF
cdr3_nt: TGTGCCAGTAGACAGGGATCGACAGATACGCAGTATTTT

clone_size: NA
d_call: TRBD1
j_call: TRBJ2-3
v_call: TRBV11-2
cdr3_aa: CASSLSLGQGTDTQYF
cdr3_nt: TGTGCCAGCAGCTTATCCCTGGGACAGGGCACAGATACGCAGTATTTT

clone_size: NA
d_call: NA
j_call: TRBJ2-1
v_call: TRBV5-1
cdr3_aa: CASRLAGRKDYNEQFF
cdr3_nt: TGCGCCAGCAGGTTGGCAGGGCGGAAAGACTACAATGAGCAGTTCTTC

clone_size: NA
d_call: TRBD2
j_call: TRBJ2-2
v_call: TRBV18
cdr3_aa: CASSPRTSGNTGELFF
cdr3_nt: TGTGCCAGCTCACCGCGGACTAGCGGGAACACCGGGGAGCTGTTTTTT

clone_size: NA
d_call: NA
j_call: TRBJ2-5
v_call: TRBV15
cdr3_aa: CATSRSIAVQETQYF
cdr3_nt: TGTGCCACCAGCAGAAGTATAGCGGTTCAAGAGACCCAGTACTTC

clone_size: once
d_call: NA
j_call: TRBJ2-3
v_call: TRBV28
cdr3_aa: CASSFELSRNTQYF
cdr3_nt: TGTGCCAGCAGTTTCGAGCTTTCGAGGAATACGCAGTATTTT

clone_size: NA
d_call: NA
j_call: TRBJ1-1
v_call: TRBV10-3
cdr3_aa: CAITQKAQNTEAFF
cdr3_nt: TGTGCCATCACCCAAAAAGCGCAGAACACTGAAGCTTTCTTT

clone_size: NA
d_call: NA
j_call: TRBJ2-7
v_call: TRBV10-3
cdr3_aa: CAISDERGSYEQYF
cdr3_nt: TGTGCCATCAGTGATGAGAGGGGGAGCTACGAGCAGTACTTC

clone_size: once
d_call: NA
j_call: TRBJ2-1
v_call: TRBV5-1
cdr3_aa: CASSLGQENNEQFF
cdr3_nt: TGCGCCAGCAGCTTGGGACAGGAGAACAATGAGCAGTTCTTC

clone_size: few
d_call: NA
j_call: TRBJ1-3
v_call: TRBV3-1/TRBV3-2
cdr3_aa: CASSQTTGSGNTIYF
cdr3_nt: TGTGCCAGCAGCCAGACCACAGGGTCTGGAAACACCATATATTTT

clone_size: NA
d_call: NA
j_call: TRBJ1-1
v_call: TRBV18
cdr3_aa: CASSPPNLRGTEAFF
cdr3_nt: TGTGCCAGCTCACCACCGAACTTGCGGGGCACTGAAGCTTTCTTT

clone_size: NA
d_call: TRBD2
j_call: TRBJ2-5
v_call: TRBV6-1
cdr3_aa: CASSEWGSSGGPKETQYF
cdr3_nt: TGTGCCAGCAGTGAATGGGGATCTAGCGGGGGGCCCAAAGAGACCCAGTACTTC

clone_size: NA
d_call: TRBD1
j_call: TRBJ2-1
v_call: TRBV5-1
cdr3_aa: CASTPTGAWNEQFF
cdr3_nt: TGCGCCAGCACCCCGACAGGGGCGTGGAATGAGCAGTTCTTC

clone_size: once
d_call: NA
j_call: TRBJ1-5
v_call: TRBV18
cdr3_aa: CASSPGAYSNQPQHF
cdr3_nt: TGTGCCAGCTCACCAGGAGCCTATAGCAATCAGCCCCAGCATTTT

clone_size: NA
d_call: NA
j_call: TRBJ2-2
v_call: TRBV5-1
cdr3_aa: CASSVTVSGNAGELFF
cdr3_nt: TGCGCCAGCAGCGTTACCGTATCGGGGAACGCCGGGGAGCTGTTTTTT

clone_size: NA
d_call: NA
j_call: TRBJ2-7
v_call: TRBV6-2/TRBV6-3
cdr3_aa: CASSYPDNYEQYF
cdr3_nt: TGTGCCAGCAGTTACCCCGACAACTACGAGCAGTACTTC

clone_size: NA
d_call: NA
j_call: TRBJ1-1
v_call: TRBV7-9
cdr3_aa: CASSKVQGGAFF
cdr3_nt: TGTGCCAGCAGCAAAGTACAGGGCGGCGCTTTCTTT

clone_size: NA
d_call: TRBD1
j_call: TRBJ2-5
v_call: TRBV5-4
cdr3_aa: CASSRGQQETQYF
cdr3_nt: TGTGCCAGCAGCCGGGGACAGCAAGAGACCCAGTACTTC

clone_size: NA
d_call: TRBD1
j_call: TRBJ1-2
v_call: TRBV28
cdr3_aa: CASNRPGQIYGYTF
cdr3_nt: TGTGCCAGCAACAGACCGGGACAGATCTATGGCTACACCTTC